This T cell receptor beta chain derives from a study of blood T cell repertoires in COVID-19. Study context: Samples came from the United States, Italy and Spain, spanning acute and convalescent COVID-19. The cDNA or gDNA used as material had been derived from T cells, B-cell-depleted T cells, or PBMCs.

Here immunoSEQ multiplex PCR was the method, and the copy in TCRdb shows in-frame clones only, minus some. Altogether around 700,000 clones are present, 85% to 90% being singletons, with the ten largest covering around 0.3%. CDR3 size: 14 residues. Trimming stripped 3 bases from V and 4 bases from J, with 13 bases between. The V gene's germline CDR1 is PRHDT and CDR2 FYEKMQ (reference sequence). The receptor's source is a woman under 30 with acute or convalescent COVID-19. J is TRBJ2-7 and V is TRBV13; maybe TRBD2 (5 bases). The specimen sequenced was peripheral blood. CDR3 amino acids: CASSFRLAVYEQYF. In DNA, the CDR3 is TGTGCCAGCAGCTTTCGGCTAGCTGTGTACGAGCAGTACTTC. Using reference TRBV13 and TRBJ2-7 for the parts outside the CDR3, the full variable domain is AAGVIQSPRHLIKEKRETATLKCYPIPRHDTVYWYQQGPGQDPQFLISFYEKMQSDKGSIPDRFSAQQFSDYHSELNMSSLELGDSALYFCASSFRLAVYEQYFGPGTRLTVT.